The 8 T cell receptor beta chains reported below all come from one sample, sequenced in a study of human T cells and chemical hapten exposure (dated by TCRdb to the early 2020s). The library was generated by RACE. Sequenced using a NextSeq 500. The public reads were quality trimmed at Q25 with fastp and then assembled into clones with MiXCR by TCRdb, keeping productive beta chains. Each record represents a unique CDR3 protein, reported with the most common genes and DNA among its rows. In all, the sample holds around 380,000 distinct CDR3 sequences, and 4% to 5.5% of those were seen once. The ten largest make up 2% to 2.5% of the sample. Sample time point, as interpreted from the label and publication: patch test 1, 2 weeks after DPC sensitization. The sample's treatment or condition, from its label and the paper: therapeutic diphenylcyclopropenone sensitization with weekly scalp DPC. The input for sequencing was whole blood, taken in connection with sensitization to the hapten diphenylcyclopropenone (DPC). These receptors all come from a woman aged 45-60 years with alopecia areata. Some clones in this sample may be carry-over from other donors' samples.

This clonotype was counted at least ten times. The chain couples TRBV30 to TRBJ2-1, with 8 bases aligning to TRBD2. The CDR3 covers 13 residues. Germline V gene lookup returns CDR1 GTSNPN and CDR2 SVGIG (reference sequence). The V gene end was trimmed by 0 bases and the J gene end by 7 bases; junction bases not matched to a gene: 2. In nucleotides, the CDR3 is TGTGCCTGGAGTGTGGCGGGGGGAAATGAGCAGTTCTTC. The encoded protein is CAWSVAGGNEQFF.

This chain links TRBV2 with TRBJ1-5; no clear D gene. There are 15 residues in the CDR3. Germline assignment: CDR1 SNHLY and CDR2 FYNNEI. Deletions cut 1 base from V and 2 bases from J, with 9 bases between. The CDR3 reads CASSEEGLGNQPQHF. The CDR3 nucleotides are TGTGCCAGCAGTGAAGAAGGGTTGGGCAATCAGCCCCAGCATTTT.

A few counts support this clonotype. V is TRBV19 and J is TRBJ1-4; no clear D gene. Trimming took 3 bases from V and 8 from J, leaving 13 bases between them. Germline-derived CDR1 and CDR2 are LNHDA and SQIVND (reference sequence). The CDR3 length is 14 residues. The CDR3 loop reads CASSILGSAEKLFF. The CDR3 bases are TGTGCCAGTAGTATCCTAGGGTCGGCGGAAAAACTGTTTTTT.

This clonotype was seen at least ten times. V gene TRBV24-1 combines with J gene TRBJ1-2; weak D call: TRBD1 (6 bases). The CDR3 sequence is 14 residues long. Germline V CDR1 and CDR2: KGHDR, SFDVKD. V gave up 3 bases and J gave up 0 bases, with 7 bases separating them. The CDR3 bases are TGTGCCACCAGTGATCAGGGGTCTAACTATGGCTACACCTTC. This translates into CATSDQGSNYGYTF.

This clonotype was counted at least ten times. This chain uses TRBV28 with TRBJ1-1; no clear D. V was shortened by 6 bases and J by 3 bases, with 8 bases between the two germline ends. Germline V CDR1 and CDR2: MDHEN, SYDVKM. The CDR3 sequence is 12 residues long. The CDR3 reads CASREDHTEAFF. The CDR3 DNA reads as TGTGCCAGCAGAGAGGATCACACTGAAGCTTTCTTT.

This clonotype was detected ten times or more. V usage is TRBV5-1 and J usage is TRBJ2-2; a weak D match, TRBD1 (6 bases). V was shortened by 2 bases and J by 4 bases, with 15 bases between the two germline ends. The CDR3 loop spans 16 amino acids. Germline V gene sequence: CDR1 SGHRS, CDR2 YFSETQ. CDR3 in amino acids: CASSFDNRVGTGELFF. The CDR3 DNA is TGCGCCAGCAGCTTCGATAACAGGGTGGGCACCGGGGAGCTGTTTTTT.

The chain has TRBV20-1 and TRBJ2-1, with TRBD2 matching 12 bases. There are 15 residues in the CDR3. J gave up 8 bases and V 5 bases, and 10 bases lay outside the gene matches. Germline CDR1 is DFQATT and CDR2 is SNEGSKA (reference sequence). The chain's CDR3 is CSAVETSGRGDEQFF. CDR3 sequence (DNA): TGCAGTGCTGTTGAGACTAGCGGGAGAGGGGATGAGCAGTTCTTC.

Many counts were recorded for this clonotype. The chain carries TRBV4-3 and TRBJ2-1, with D tentatively TRBD2 (6 bases). Between the trimmed V and J ends, which lost 2 bases and 8 bases, there was a span of 10 bases. The CDR3 totals 13 residues. Germline assignment: CDR1 LGHNA and CDR2 YSLEER. DNA of the CDR3: TGCGCCAGCAGCCAAAGACTAGTTGATGAGCAGTTCTTC. Amino acids: CASSQRLVDEQFF.